The clone carrying this T cell receptor (beta chain) was seen only a few times. The antigen remains undetermined. The sample is drawn from a study of graft-versus-host responses after intestinal transplantation. About the study: Isolated intestinal, liver-intestinal, or multivisceral transplants were what recipients had.

Germline CDR1 reads MGHRA; CDR2 reads YSYEKL. This CDR3 contains 15 residues. The V gene lost 0 bases and the J gene lost 1 base, with 10 bases spanning the gap. Notes on the study in general: In recipient marrow, GvH clones were found, and some appeared first in ileum or blood.

Some clones are missing from TCRdb's copy, which holds only in-frame ones; the method was immunoSEQ multiplex PCR. The sample comprises around 90,000 clones, over 85% of which are singletons, and around 1.1% rests with the top ten. The starting material was unstimulated CD8+ T cells sorted from spleen or lymph node cells, obtained before transplant. The gene calls are TRBV4-1 and TRBJ2-7; D may be TRBD2 (6 bases). The origin of this receptor is a human donor who was the organ donor for an intestinal transplant. Written as DNA, the CDR3 is TGCGCCAGCAGCCAAGAAGGGAGGACTTCCTACGAGCAGTACTTC. Protein sequence: CASSQEGRTSYEQYF.